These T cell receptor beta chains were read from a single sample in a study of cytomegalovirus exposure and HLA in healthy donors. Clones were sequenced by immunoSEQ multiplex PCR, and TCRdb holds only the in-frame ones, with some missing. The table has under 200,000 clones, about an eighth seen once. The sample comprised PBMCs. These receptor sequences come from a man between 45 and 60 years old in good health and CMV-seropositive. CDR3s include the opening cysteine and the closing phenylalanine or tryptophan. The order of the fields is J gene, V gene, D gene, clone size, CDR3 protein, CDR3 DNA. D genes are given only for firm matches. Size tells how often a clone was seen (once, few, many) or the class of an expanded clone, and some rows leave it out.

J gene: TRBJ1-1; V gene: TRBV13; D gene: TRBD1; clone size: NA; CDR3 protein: CASSGDSRSTEAFF; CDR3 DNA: TGTGCCAGCAGCGGGGACAGTCGGAGCACTGAAGCTTTCTTT
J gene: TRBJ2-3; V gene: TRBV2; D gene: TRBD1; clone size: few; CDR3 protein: CASRQTTGESDTQYF; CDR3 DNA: TGTGCCAGCAGACAAACGACAGGGGAATCAGATACGCAGTATTTT
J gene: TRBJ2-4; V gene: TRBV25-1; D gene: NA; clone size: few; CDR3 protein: CASSESVGVNIQYF; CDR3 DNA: TGTGCCAGCAGTGAATCAGTAGGGGTAAACATTCAGTACTTC
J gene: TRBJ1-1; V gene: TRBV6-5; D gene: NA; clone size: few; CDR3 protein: CASSYQGVGNTEAFF; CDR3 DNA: TGTGCCAGCAGTTATCAGGGCGTCGGGAACACTGAAGCTTTCTTT
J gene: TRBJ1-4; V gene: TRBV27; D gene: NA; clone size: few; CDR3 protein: CASSHRRTNEKLFF; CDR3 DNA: TGTGCCAGCAGCCACAGAAGGACTAATGAAAAACTGTTTTTT
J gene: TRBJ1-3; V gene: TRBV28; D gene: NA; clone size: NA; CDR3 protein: CASRSPGGSGNTIYF; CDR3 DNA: TGTGCCAGCAGGTCCCCCGGCGGGTCTGGAAACACCATATATTTT
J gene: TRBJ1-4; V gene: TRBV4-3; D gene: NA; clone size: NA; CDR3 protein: CASSQDRQDYEKLFF; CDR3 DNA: TGCGCCAGCAGCCAAGATCGGCAGGACTATGAAAAACTGTTTTTT
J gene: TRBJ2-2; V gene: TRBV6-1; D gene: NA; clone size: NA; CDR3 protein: CASKVEGGYTGELFF; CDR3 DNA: TGTGCCAGCAAAGTGGAGGGTGGGTACACCGGGGAGCTGTTTTTT
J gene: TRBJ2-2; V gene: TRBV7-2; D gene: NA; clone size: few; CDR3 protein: CASSSGLSGGELFF; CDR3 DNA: TGTGCCAGCAGCTCCGGACTGTCCGGCGGGGAGCTGTTTTTT
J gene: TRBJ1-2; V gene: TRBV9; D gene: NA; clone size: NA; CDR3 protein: CASSVGVEGETYGYTF; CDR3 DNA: TGTGCCAGCAGCGTAGGGGTTGAGGGCGAGACGTATGGCTACACCTTC
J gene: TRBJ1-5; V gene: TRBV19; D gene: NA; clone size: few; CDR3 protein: CASSIGGSTRQPQHF; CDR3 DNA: TGTGCCAGTAGTATAGGGGGCTCGACGAGGCAGCCCCAGCATTTT
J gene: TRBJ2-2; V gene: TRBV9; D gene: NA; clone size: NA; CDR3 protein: CASSVLSRSTGELFF; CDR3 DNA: TGTGCCAGCAGCGTCTTATCGCGGTCCACCGGGGAGCTGTTTTTT
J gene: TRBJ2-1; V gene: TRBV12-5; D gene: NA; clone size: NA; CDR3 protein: CASGLAQTGQSPNEQFF; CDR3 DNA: TGTGCTAGTGGTTTGGCCCAAACGGGACAAAGCCCCAATGAGCAGTTCTTC
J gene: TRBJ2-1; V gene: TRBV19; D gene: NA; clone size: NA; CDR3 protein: CASTPEGGGYNEQFF; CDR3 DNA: TGTGCCAGTACCCCGGAAGGGGGAGGGTACAATGAGCAGTTCTTC
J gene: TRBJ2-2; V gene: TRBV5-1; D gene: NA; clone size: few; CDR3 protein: CASSWGERANTGELFF; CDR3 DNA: TGCGCCAGCAGCTGGGGGGAGAGAGCGAACACCGGGGAGCTGTTTTTT
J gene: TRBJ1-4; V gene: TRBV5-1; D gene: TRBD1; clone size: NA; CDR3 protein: CASSRTGINEKLFF; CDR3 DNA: TGCGCCAGCAGCCGGACAGGAATAAATGAAAAACTGTTTTTT
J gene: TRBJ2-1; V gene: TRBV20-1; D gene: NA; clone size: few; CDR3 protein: CSARGGEQFF; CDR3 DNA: TGCAGTGCTAGAGGAGGTGAGCAGTTCTTC
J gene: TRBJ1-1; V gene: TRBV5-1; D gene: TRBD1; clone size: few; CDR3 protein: CASTGAGGTPDTEAFF; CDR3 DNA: TGCGCCAGCACAGGGGCAGGGGGGACCCCCGACACTGAAGCTTTCTTT
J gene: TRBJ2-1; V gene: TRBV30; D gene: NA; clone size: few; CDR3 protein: CACRPISYNEQFF; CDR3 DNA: TGTGCCTGCAGGCCCATCTCCTACAATGAGCAGTTCTTC
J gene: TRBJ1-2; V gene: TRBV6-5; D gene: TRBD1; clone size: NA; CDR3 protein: CASCARGPSDGYTF; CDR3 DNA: TGTGCCAGCTGTGCCAGGGGGCCCTCGGATGGCTACACCTTC
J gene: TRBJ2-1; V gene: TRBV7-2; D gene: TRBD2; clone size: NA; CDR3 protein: CASSLAPSGGAWGPYNEQFF; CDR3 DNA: TGTGCCAGCAGCTTAGCACCTAGCGGGGGGGCCTGGGGTCCCTACAATGAGCAGTTCTTC
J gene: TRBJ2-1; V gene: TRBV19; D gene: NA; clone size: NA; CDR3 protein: CASSGYDGYNEQFF; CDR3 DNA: TGTGCCAGTAGCGGATATGACGGGTACAATGAGCAGTTCTTC
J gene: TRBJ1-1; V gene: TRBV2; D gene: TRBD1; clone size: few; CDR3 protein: CASRTGGRDTEAFF; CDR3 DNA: TGTGCCAGTCGGACAGGGGGCAGGGACACTGAAGCTTTCTTT
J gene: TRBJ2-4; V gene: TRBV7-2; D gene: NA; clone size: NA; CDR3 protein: CASSFQSTSAKNIQYF; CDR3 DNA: TGTGCCAGCAGCTTCCAATCGACTTCGGCCAAAAACATTCAGTACTTC
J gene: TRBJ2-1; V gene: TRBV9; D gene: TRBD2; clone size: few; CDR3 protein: CASSVGAGGAGGDGEQFF; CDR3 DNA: TGTGCCAGCAGCGTAGGAGCGGGAGGAGCGGGGGGGGACGGTGAGCAGTTCTTC
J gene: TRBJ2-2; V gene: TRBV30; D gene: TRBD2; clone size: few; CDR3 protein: CAWSVTRGGPNTGELFF; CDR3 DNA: TGTGCCTGGAGTGTAACCCGGGGGGGCCCGAACACCGGGGAGCTGTTTTTT
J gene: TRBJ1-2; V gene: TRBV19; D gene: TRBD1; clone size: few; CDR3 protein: CASSQGTGRYGYTF; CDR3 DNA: TGTGCCAGTAGCCAAGGGACAGGACGGTATGGCTACACCTTC
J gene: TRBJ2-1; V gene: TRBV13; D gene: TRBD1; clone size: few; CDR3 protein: CASSKSGTGGFF; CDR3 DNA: TGTGCCAGCAGCAAATCCGGGACAGGGGGGTTCTTC
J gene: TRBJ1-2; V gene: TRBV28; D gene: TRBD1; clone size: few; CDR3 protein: CASSGRQGWVGYTF; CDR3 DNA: TGTGCCAGCAGCGGACGACAGGGGTGGGTTGGCTACACCTTC
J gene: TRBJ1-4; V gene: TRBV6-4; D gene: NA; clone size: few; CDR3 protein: CASPGSKLFF; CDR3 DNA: TGTGCCAGCCCGGGGTCGAAACTGTTTTTT
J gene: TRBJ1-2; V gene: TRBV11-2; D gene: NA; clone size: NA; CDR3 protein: CASSLGDRMAYGYTF; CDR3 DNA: TGTGCCAGCAGCTTAGGAGACAGGATGGCCTATGGCTACACCTTC
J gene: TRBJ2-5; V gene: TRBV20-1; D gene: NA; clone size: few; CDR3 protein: CSASGETQYF; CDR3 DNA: TGCAGTGCTAGCGGGGAGACCCAGTACTTC
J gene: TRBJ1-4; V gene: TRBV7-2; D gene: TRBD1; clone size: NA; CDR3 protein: CASSSDRGREKLFF; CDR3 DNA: TGTGCCAGCAGTTCGGACAGGGGGCGGGAAAAACTGTTTTTT
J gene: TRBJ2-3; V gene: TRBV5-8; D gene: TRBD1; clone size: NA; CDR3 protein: CASSSPGQGTDTQYF; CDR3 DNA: TGTGCCAGCAGTTCTCCGGGACAGGGCACAGATACGCAGTATTTT
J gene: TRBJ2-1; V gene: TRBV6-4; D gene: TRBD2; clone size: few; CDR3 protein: CASGRLAGGEQFF; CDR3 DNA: TGTGCCAGCGGAAGACTAGCGGGGGGTGAGCAGTTCTTC
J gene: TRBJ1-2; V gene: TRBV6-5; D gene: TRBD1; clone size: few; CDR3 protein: CASSLLQGKRGYTF; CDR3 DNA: TGTGCCAGCAGTCTCTTACAGGGGAAGAGGGGCTACACCTTC
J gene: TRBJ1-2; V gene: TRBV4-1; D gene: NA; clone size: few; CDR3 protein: CASSQSEGRSYGYTF; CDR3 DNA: TGCGCCAGCAGCCAATCGGAGGGGAGGAGCTATGGCTACACCTTC
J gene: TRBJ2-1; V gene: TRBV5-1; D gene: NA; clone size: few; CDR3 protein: CASSLGQGSYNEQFF; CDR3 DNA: TGCGCCAGCAGCTTGGGTCAGGGGTCCTACAATGAGCAGTTCTTC
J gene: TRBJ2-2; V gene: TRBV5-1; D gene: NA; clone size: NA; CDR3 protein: CASSWVPGASSGELFF; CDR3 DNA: TGCGCCAGCAGCTGGGTTCCAGGGGCTTCGAGCGGGGAGCTGTTTTTT
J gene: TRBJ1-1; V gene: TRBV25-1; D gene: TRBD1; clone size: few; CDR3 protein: CASSEPGQGTPEAFF; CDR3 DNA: TGTGCCAGCAGTGAGCCGGGACAGGGGACTCCTGAAGCTTTCTTT
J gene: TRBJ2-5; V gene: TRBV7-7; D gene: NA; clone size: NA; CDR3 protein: CASSRTGPETQYF; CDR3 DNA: TGTGCTAGCAGCCGCACAGGGCCAGAGACCCAGTACTTC
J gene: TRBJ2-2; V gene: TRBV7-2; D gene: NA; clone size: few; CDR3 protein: CASSLSRGGTGELFF; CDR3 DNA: TGTGCCAGCAGCTTATCCAGGGGTGGGACCGGGGAGCTGTTTTTT
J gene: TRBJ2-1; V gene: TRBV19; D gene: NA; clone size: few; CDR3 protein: CASSPNRVSSYNEQFF; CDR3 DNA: TGTGCCAGTAGTCCAAACAGGGTAAGCTCCTACAATGAGCAGTTCTTC
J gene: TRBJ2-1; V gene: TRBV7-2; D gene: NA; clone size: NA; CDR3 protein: CASTPPGQVYNEQFF; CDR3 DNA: TGTGCCAGCACCCCACCGGGACAAGTTTACAATGAGCAGTTCTTC
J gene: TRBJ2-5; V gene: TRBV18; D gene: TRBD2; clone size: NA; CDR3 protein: CASSVIAGTLQETQYF; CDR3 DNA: TGTGCCAGCTCAGTCATAGCGGGGACCCTTCAGGAGACCCAGTACTTC
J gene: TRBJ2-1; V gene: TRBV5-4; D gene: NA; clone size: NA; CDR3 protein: CASSEPSRRDEQFF; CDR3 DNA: TGTGCCAGCAGCGAGCCTTCAAGGAGGGATGAGCAGTTCTTC
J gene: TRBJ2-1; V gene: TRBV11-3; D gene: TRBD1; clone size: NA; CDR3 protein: CASSFLRTGYNEQFF; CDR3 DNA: TGTGCCAGCAGCTTTCTTCGGACAGGATACAATGAGCAGTTCTTC